The T cell receptor (beta chain) described here comes from a study of cytotoxic CD8 clonotypes in ibrutinib-treated CLL (dated by TCRdb to the early 2020s). Broadly, across the study: The cohort was composed of some twelve relapsed/refractory and roughly 16 treatment-naive patients; IGHV unmutated status was identified in 17 patients. Responses were partial in roughly 24 patients and complete in 2; after median 68 months follow-up, 14 stayed in remission and approximately 12 progressed. Response samples were obtained after a median of approximately 12 months of treatment, with a range of about 6 to 36 months. Samples averaged about 260,000 productive templates and tens of thousands of productive rearrangements. Longitudinal samples were obtainable from about 30% of the roughly 90 participants in the trial. Cryopreserved peripheral blood mononuclear cells were obtained before treatment, at response, and at either sustained remission or disease progression. Patients were still on ibrutinib when every remission and progressive disease sample was collected.

A MiSeq instrument was used for deep resolution sequencing, which targeted depths ranging from 1 in 1 million up to 1 in 200,000 T cells, with coverage averaging 10x for each clonotype. TCR beta libraries were generated with the immunoSEQ hsTCRB Kit. As for the authors' bioinformatics: Data were analyzed with ImmunoSEQ Data Assistant and ImmunoSEQ Analyzer, with V, D and J genes assigned per IMGT definitions. Clonality, which ranges from 0 to 1, was calculated as one minus the normalized Shannon entropy of productive rearrangement frequencies. Only overrepresented clonotypes making up at least 0.05% of the repertoire of each patient were included in the public clonotype analysis. Some 13 age-matched healthy donor repertoires from immuneACCESS served as clonality controls. The immuneACCESS repertoire file appears here via TCRdb, limited to in-frame rearrangements. These files lack a portion of the clones; in checked studies, under half of the deficit traces to unresolved V genes, and the cause of the others is not known. V and J calls and clone size follow that table, whereas D and trimming were derived from the DNA. The sample data list about 44,000 clones, and approximately 70% of these were observed just once. The ten largest clones take up approximately 15% of the sample.

The intended sense of this specimen's time point label: 12 months on ibrutinib. For TCR beta library preparation, roughly 2 micrograms of genomic DNA were extracted from the cryopreserved PBMCs. Longitudinal blood samples from CLL patients receiving ibrutinib monotherapy were subjected to high-throughput TCR beta sequencing. The patients were enrolled in a single-center, open-label phase 2 trial of ibrutinib monotherapy. General study outcomes and caveats: Public clonotypes were found to be uncommon and were observed to contract or remain stable during treatment; the increase in clonality was shown to reflect expansion of private clonotypes at ibrutinib response. Clonality increased at ibrutinib response, stayed stable in sustained remission, and fell back toward baseline at progression. Baseline clonality was found to be higher than that of age-matched healthy donors and was strongly correlated with circulating CD8+ T-cell counts. Sampling times were not matched between sustained-remission and progressing patients, and lymph node repertoires were not studied.

The CDR3 holds 15 amino acids from the cysteine to the phenylalanine. The retained sequence is limited to the CDR3, 45 bases, with the frame set at the first base. A distance of 14 bases separates the germline ends of V and J, which lose 4 bases and 5 bases respectively. In the germline V gene, CDR1 corresponds to MNHNS and CDR2 to SASEGT. Comments on this clone: Its antigen specificity is not known. No qualities accompany the bases; no much larger clone lies one base away.

The sequenced sample was PBMCs, obtained after 12 months of ibrutinib treatment. The source is a human donor with chronic lymphocytic leukemia. The V and J segments used are TRBV6-1 and TRBJ2-2; TRBD1 is possibly the D segment (5 matching bases). At the DNA level, the sequence is TGTGCCAGCAGTGTGACTGGGGCAAAGACCGGGGAGCTGTTTTTT. The encoded protein is CASSVTGAKTGELFF.